The present T cell receptor beta chain was sequenced within a study of blood T cells in healthy people across ages. This clonotype was observed a few times. Through a sample-barcoded 5' primer and a J-beta primer mix, a second PCR was run for roughly 6 to 11 cycles. MiXCR was run by TCRdb on the 5' RACE reads, yielding one entry per CDR3 protein. The table lists about a million distinct CDR3 sequences, around two fifths of them singletons, with under 15% in the top ten. CDR3 length equals 15 residues. The ends lost 1 base at V and 4 bases at J; junction bases unmatched: 3. Germline CDR1 is SGHAT and CDR2 is FQNNGV.

Sequencing was performed on blood. The TCR was taken from a man younger than 35 in good health. The V call is TRBV11-2, the J call TRBJ2-3; 9 positions match TRBD1. Written as DNA, the CDR3 is TGTGCCAGCAGCTTAGGGGACAGGGTGGCAGATACGCAGTATTTT. Translating gives CASSLGDRVADTQYF.